This TCR beta chain was identified during a study of T cells in Graves' hyperthyroidism and ophthalmopathy. In the study overall: Peripheral blood specimens were obtained at initial diagnosis, prior to any treatment.

TCR beta CDR3 regions were amplified from RNA. HTBI primers were the set used in a first-round RT-PCR of the TCR CDR3. TCRdb ran MiXCR on the multiplex PCR reads and lists one entry per CDR3 protein. The sample yields around 400,000 distinct CDR3 sequences, 12% to 15% seen once. Trimming removed 1 base at V and 5 bases at J, with 8 bases between. There are 13 residues in the CDR3. Germline V lookup: CDR1 SSHAT, CDR2 FNYEAQ (reference sequence). Ten or more counts support this clonotype. Its antigen is as yet unknown. Broader study findings: Ophthalmopathy was model-predicted a median roughly 6.3 months pre-onset. Most thyroid clonotypes expanded above 0.001 were also detected in blood.

The sequence derives from a woman aged 55-69 years with Graves' ophthalmopathy. This sequence joins TRBV7-7 and TRBJ2-5; D possibly corresponds to TRBD2 (5 bases). Input material: blood. CDR3 sequence (DNA): TGTGCCAGCAGCTTAGGAGGGTTCGAGACCCAGTACTTC. It encodes CASSLGGFETQYF.